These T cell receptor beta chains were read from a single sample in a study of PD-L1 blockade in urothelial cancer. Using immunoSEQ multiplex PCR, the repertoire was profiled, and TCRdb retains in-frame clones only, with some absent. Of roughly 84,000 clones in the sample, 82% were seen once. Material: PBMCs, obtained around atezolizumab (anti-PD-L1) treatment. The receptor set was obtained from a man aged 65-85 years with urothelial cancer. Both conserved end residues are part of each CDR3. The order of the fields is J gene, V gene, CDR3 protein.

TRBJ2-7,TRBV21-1,CASSNSKNFPALIREQYF
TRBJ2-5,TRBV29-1,CSGGASGQYQETQYF
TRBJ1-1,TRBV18,CASSPPGRDRGRLTEAFF
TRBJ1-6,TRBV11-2,CASSLGTGLSPLHF
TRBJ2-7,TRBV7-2,CASSPQTYEQYF
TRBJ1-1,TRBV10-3,CAISGAVNTEAFF
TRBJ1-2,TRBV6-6,CAIRNHYGYTF
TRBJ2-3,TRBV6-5,CASSYSMRGGLNTQYF
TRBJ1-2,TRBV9,CASSSQDSWRGYTF
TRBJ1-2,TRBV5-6,CASTVGGGYGYTF
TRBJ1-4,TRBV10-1,CASSYRAVCEKLFF
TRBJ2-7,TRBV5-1,CASSPLSSDEQYF
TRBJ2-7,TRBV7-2,CASSPSPLAGAYEQYF
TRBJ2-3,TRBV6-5,CATTGLAGEDTQYF
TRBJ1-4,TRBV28,CASRRVVSFANEKLFF
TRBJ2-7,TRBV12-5,CASGSGGGAPYEQYF
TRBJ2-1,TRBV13,CASRFGTSGFHNEQFF
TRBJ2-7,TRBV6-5,CASSSPGRVYEQYF
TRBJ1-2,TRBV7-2,CASSATDRVYSGYTF
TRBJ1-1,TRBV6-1,CASSTQGLGTEAFF
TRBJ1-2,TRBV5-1,CASTPSPGNYGYTF
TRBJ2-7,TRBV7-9,CASSPNQRGSSYEQYF
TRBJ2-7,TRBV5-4,CASSLTLSSGRLLPYEQYF
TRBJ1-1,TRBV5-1,CASSPSGENTEAFF
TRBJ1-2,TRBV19,CASTPRDRAGYTF
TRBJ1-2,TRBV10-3,CAISDLDREYGYTF
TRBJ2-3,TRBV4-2,CASSQDGHRTSGRADTQYF
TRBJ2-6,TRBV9,CASSADREVAGANVLTF
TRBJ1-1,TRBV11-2,CASSPASTGLWTEAFF
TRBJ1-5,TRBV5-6,CASSGGQGANQPQHF
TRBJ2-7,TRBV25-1,CASSPSNWRGYF
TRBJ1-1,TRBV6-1,CASNPVLNTEAFF
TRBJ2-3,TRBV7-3,CASSWSSGGIDTQYF
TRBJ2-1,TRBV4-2,CASSQDSQRGVWNEQFF
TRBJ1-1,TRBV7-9,CASSKETGEGTEAFF
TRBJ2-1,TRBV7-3,CASSLAAGTYNEQFF
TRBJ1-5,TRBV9,CASSVDGSNQPQHF
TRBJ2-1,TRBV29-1,CSVSFGGGKNNEQFF
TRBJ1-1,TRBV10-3,CAIRQGPLNTEAFF
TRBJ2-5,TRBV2,CASGRTSGKETQYF
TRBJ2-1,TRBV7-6,CASSLAGRWGDEQFF
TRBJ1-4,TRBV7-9,CASSLGRGDEKLFF
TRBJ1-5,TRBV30,CAWSGDRMAGQPQHF
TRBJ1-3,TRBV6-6,CASSLTGTGNTIYF
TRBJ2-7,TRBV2,CASMEAYEQYF
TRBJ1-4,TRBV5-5,CASSLDQGAGEKLFF
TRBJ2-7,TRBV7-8,CASSDGTGGWEQYF
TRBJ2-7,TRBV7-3,CASSLTGLAGHEQYF
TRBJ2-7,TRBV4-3,CASSQGTGWVGEQYF
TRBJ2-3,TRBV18,CASSQTTTSGSDTQYF
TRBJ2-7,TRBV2,CASSPFQGDLGEQYF
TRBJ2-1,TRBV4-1,CASSQDPTSGSRSEQFF
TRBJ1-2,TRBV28,CASSFRDRTLYGYTF
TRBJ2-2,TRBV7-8,CASRRRQQGRTGELFF
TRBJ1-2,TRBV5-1,CASSGTNNYGYTF
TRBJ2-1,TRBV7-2,CASSSLEGEQFF
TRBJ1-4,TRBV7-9,CASSFGQNFPSFNEKLFF
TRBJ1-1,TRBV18,CASSPPQGVGGEAFF
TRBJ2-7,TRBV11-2,CASSVGQVNYEQYF
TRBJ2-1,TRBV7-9,CASSLLAGGDNEQFF